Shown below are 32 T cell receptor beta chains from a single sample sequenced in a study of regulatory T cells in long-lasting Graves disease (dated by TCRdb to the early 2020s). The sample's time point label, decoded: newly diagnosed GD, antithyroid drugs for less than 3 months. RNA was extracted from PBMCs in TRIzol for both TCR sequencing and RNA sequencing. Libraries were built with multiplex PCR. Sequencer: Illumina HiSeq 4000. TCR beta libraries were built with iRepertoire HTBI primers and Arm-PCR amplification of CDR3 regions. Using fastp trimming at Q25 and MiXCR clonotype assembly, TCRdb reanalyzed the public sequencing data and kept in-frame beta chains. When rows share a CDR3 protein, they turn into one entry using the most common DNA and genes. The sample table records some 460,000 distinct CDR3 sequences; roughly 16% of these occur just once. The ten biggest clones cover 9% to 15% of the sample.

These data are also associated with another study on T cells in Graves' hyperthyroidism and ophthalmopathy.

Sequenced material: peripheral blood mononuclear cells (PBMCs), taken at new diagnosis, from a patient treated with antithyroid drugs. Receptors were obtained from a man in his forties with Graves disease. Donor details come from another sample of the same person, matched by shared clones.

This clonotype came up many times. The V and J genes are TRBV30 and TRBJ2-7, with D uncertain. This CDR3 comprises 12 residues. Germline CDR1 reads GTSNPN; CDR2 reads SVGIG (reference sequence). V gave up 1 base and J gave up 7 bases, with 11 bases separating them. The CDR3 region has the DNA TGTGCCTGGAGTGGAGTATCGGGTGAGCAGTACTTC. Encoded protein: CAWSGVSGEQYF.

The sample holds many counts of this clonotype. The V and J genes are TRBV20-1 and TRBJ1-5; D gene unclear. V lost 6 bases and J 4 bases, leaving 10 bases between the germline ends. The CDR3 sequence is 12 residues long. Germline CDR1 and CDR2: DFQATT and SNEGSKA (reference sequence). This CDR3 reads CSALDGNQPQHF. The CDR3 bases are TGCAGTGCCCTGGACGGTAATCAGCCCCAGCATTTT.

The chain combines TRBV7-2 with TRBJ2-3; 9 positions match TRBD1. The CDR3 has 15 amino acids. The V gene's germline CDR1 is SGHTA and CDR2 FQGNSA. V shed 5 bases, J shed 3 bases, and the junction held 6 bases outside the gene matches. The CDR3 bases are TGTGCCAGCAGCCCCTGGACAGGGGCAACAGATACGCAGTATTTT. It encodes CASSPWTGATDTQYF.

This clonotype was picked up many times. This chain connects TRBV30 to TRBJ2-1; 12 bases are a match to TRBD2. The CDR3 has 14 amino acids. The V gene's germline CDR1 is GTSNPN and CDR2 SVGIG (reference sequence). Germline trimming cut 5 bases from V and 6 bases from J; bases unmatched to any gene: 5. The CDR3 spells CAWSSGRGRNEQFF. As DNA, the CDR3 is TGTGCCTGGTCTAGCGGGAGGGGGCGCAATGAGCAGTTCTTC. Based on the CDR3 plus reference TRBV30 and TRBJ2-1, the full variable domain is SQTIHQWPATLVQPVGSPLSLECTVEGTSNPNLYWYRQAAGRGLQLLFYSVGIGQISSEVPQNLSASRPQDRQFILSSKKLLLSDSGFYLCAWSSGRGRNEQFFGPGTRLTVL.

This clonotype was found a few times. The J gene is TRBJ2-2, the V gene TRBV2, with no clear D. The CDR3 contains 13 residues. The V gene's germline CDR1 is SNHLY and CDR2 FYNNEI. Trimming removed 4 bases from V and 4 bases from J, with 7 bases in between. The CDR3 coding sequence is TGTGCCAGCAGTGCCAGATTCACCGGGGAGCTGTTTTTT. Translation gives CASSARFTGELFF.

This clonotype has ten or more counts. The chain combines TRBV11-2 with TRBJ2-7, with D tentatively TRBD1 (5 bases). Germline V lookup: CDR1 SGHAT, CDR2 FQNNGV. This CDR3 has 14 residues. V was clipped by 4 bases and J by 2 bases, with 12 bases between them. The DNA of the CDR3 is TGTGCCAGCAGCTCGCGGACAACCCCCTACGAGCAGTACTTC. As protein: CASSSRTTPYEQYF.

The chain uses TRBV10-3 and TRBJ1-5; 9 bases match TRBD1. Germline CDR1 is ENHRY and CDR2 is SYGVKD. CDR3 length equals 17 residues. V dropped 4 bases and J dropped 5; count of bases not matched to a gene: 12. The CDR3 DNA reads TGTGCCATCAGTGCTAAAGGGGGACAGGGAGGGGATCAGCCCCAGCATTTT. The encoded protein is CAISAKGGQGGDQPQHF.

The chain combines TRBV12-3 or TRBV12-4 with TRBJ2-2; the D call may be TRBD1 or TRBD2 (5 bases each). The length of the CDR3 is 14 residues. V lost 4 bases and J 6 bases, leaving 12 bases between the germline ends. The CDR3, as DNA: TGTGCCAGCAGTTCGGGAAAAGGGGCCGGGGAGCTGTTTTTT. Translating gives CASSSGKGAGELFF.

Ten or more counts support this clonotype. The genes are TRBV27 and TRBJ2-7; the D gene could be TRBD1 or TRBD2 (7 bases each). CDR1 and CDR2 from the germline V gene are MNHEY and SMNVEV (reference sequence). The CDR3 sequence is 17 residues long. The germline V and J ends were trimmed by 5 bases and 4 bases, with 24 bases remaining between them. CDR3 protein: CASSGGLGGGRGYEQYF. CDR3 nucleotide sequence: TGTGCCAGCAGTGGGGGCCTAGGGGGCGGGAGAGGGTACGAGCAGTACTTC.

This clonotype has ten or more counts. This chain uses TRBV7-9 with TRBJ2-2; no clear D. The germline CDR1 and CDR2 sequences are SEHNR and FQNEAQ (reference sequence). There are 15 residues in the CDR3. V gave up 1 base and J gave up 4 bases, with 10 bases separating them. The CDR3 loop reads CASSLVQSSTGELFF. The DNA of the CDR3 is TGTGCCAGCAGCTTAGTTCAGAGCTCCACCGGGGAGCTGTTTTTT.

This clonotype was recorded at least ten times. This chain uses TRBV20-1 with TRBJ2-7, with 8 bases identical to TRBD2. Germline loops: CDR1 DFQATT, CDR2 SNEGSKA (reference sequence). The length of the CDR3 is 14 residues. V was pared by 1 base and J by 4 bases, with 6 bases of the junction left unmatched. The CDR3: CSARGVAGRYEQYF. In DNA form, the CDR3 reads TGCAGTGCTAGAGGTGTAGCGGGACGATACGAGCAGTACTTC.

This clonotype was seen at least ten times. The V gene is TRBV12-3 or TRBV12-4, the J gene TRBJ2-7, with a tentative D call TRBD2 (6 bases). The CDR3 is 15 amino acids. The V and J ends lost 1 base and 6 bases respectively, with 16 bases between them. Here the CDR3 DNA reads TGTGCCAGCAGTTTAGGGGCGGCTAGCGCAGGCGAGCAGTACTTC. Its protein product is CASSLGAASAGEQYF.

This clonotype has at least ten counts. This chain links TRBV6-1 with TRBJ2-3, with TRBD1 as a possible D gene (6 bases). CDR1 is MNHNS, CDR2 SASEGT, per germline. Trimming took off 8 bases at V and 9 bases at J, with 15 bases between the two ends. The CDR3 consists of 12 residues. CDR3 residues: CASGLSTGTQYF. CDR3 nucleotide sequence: TGTGCCAGCGGATTAAGTACAGGGACGCAGTATTTT.

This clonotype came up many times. CDR3 DNA: TGTGCCAGCAGTTACTCCCAAGGGGGAAGCTATGGCTACACCTTC. Amino acid sequence: CASSYSQGGSYGYTF. The chain couples TRBV6-2 or TRBV6-3 to TRBJ1-2; D may be TRBD1 (6 bases). V was cut by 0 bases and J by 4 bases, with 12 bases left in between. The CDR3 is 15 amino acids. Germline assignment: CDR1 MNHEY and CDR2 SVGEGT.

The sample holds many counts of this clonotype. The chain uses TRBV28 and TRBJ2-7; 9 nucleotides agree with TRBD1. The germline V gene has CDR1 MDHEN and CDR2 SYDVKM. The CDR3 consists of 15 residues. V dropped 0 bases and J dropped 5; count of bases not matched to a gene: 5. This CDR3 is CASSLWGTGLDEQYF. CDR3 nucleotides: TGTGCCAGCAGTTTATGGGGGACAGGGTTAGACGAGCAGTACTTC.

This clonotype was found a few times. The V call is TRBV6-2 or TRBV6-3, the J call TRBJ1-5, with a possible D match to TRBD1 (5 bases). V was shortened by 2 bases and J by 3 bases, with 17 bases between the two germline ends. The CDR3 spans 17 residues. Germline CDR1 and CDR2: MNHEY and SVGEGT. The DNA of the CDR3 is TGTGCCAGCAGTTACCCCCCGGAGACAGCGCTCAATCAGCCCCAGCATTTT. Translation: CASSYPPETALNQPQHF.

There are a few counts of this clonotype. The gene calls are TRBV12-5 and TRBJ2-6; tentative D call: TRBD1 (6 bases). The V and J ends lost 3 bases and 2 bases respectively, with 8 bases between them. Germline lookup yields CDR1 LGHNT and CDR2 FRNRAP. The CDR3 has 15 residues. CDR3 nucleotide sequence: TGTGCTAGTGGTTTAAGGGGGACTGGGGCCAACGTCCTGACTTTC. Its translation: CASGLRGTGANVLTF.

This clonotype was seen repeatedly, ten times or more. DNA for the CDR3: TGCGCCAGCAGCTTGGCCTCTCTCCACTCGAACACCGGGGAGCTGTTTTTT. Encoded protein: CASSLASLHSNTGELFF. The V call is TRBV5-1, the J call TRBJ2-2; D unresolved. CDR3 length: 17 amino acids. Germline CDR1 is SGHRS and CDR2 is YFSETQ. V dropped 0 bases and J dropped 0 bases, with 12 bases sitting between them.

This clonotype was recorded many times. The CDR3 bases are TGTGCCAGCAGCCAAGAGCGGGGGCTGTATGGCTACACCTTC. It translates to CASSQERGLYGYTF. This chain links TRBV3-1 with TRBJ1-2; D is perhaps TRBD1 (6 bases). V lost 0 bases to trimming and J lost 5 bases, with 10 bases between them. CDR1 is LGHDT and CDR2 is YNNKEL in the germline V gene (reference sequence). The CDR3 has 14 amino acids.

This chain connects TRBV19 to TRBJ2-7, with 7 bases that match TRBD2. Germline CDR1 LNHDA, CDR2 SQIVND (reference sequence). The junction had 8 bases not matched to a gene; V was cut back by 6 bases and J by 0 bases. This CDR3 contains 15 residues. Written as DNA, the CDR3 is TGTGCCAGTAGATTTAGCGGGCAAAGCTCCTACGAGCAGTACTTC. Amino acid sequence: CASRFSGQSSYEQYF.

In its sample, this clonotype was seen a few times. The CDR3 loop is CSGAGGLAGDEQFF. Here the CDR3 DNA reads TGCAGTGGTGCGGGCGGACTAGCGGGAGATGAGCAGTTCTTC. V gene TRBV20-1 combines with J gene TRBJ2-1; 13 bases are a match to TRBD2. Unmatched junction bases numbered 8, after V lost 7 bases and J lost 8 bases. Germline loops: CDR1 DFQATT, CDR2 SNEGSKA (reference sequence). This CDR3 contains 14 residues.

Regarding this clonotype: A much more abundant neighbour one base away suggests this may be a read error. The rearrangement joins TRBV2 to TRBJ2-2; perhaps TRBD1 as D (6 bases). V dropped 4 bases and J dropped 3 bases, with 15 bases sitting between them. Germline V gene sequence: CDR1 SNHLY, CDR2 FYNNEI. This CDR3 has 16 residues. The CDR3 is CASSVQAGAYTGELFF. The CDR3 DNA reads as TGTGCCAGCAGTGTACAAGCAGGGGCGTACACCGGGGAGCTGTTTTTT.

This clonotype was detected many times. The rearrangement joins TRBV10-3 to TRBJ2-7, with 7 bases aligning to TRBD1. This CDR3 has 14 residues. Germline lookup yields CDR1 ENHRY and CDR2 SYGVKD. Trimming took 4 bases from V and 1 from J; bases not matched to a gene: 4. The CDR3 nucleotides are TGTGCCATCAGTGGAAGACAGGGTTCCTACGAGCAGTACTTC. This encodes CAISGRQGSYEQYF.

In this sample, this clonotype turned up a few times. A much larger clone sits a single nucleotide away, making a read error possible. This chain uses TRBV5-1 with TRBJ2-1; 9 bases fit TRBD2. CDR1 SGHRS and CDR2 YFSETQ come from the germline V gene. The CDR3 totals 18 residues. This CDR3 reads CACSSREGAGGRSGEQFF. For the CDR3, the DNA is TGCGCCTGCAGCTCTCGAGAGGGCGCGGGAGGGCGTAGTGGTGAGCAGTTCTTC.

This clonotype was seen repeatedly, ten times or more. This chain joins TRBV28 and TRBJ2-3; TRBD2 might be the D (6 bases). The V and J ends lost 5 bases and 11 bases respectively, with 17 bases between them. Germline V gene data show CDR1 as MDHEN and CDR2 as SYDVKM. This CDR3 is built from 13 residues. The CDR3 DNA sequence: TGTGCCAGCAGTCGGGGACTGCCGGCGGGGCAGTATTTT. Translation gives CASSRGLPAGQYF.

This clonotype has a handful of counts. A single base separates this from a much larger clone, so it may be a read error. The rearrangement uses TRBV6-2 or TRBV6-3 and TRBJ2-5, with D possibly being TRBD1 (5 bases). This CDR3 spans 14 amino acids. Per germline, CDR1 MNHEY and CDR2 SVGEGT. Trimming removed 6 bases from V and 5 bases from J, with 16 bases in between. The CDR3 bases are TGTGCCAGCAGGGCCTTGGCAGGGCGGGAGACCCAGTACTTC. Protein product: CASRALAGRETQYF.

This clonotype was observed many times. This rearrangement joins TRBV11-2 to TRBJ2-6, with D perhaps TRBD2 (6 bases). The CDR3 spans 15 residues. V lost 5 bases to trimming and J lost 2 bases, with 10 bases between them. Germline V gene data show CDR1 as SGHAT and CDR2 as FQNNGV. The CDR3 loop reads CASSRREPGANVLTF. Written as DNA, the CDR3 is TGTGCCAGCAGCCGGAGGGAACCTGGGGCCAACGTCCTGACTTTC.

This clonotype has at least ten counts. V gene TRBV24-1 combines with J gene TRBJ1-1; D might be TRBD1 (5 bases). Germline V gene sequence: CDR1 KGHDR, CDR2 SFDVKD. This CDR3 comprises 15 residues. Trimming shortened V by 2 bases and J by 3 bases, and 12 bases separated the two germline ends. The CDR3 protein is CATSDSSGLDTEAFF. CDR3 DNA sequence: TGTGCCACCAGTGATTCTTCGGGACTGGACACTGAAGCTTTCTTT.

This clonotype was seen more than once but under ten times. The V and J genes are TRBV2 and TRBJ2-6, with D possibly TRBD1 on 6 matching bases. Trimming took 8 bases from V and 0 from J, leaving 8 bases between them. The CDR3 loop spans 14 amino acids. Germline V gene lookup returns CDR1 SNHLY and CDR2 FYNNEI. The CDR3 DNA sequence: TGTGCCAGCTGCAGGGGCTCTGGGGCCAACGTCCTGACTTTC. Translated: CASCRGSGANVLTF.

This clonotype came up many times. In DNA, the CDR3 is TGTGCCAGCAATGGCGGGGGCCCTCGCGACCGGAACTACGAGCAGTACTTC. It specifies CASNGGGPRDRNYEQYF. This rearrangement joins TRBV28 to TRBJ2-7; a possible D gene is TRBD2 (7 bases). This CDR3 is built from 17 residues. Trimming removed 7 bases from V and 3 bases from J, with 25 bases in between. CDR1 is MDHEN, CDR2 SYDVKM, per germline. Based on the CDR3 plus reference TRBV28 and TRBJ2-7, the full variable domain is DVKVTQSSRYLVKRTGEKVFLECVQDMDHENMFWYRQDPGLGLRLIYFSYDVKMKEKGDIPEGYSVSREKKERFSLILESASTNQTSMYLCASNGGGPRDRNYEQYFGPGTRLTVT.

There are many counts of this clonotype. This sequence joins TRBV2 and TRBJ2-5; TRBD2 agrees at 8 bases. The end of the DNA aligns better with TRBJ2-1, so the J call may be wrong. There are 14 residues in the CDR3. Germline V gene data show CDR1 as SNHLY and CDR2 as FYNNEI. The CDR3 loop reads CASRNREGGPGQFF. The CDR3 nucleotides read TGTGCCAGCAGGAACCGGGAGGGGGGGCCCGGGCAGTTCTTC.

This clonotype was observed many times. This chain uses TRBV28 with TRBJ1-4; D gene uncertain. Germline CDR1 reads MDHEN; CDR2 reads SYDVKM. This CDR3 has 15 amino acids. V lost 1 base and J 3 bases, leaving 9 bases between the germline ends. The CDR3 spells CASSLFGGPNEKLFF. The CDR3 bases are TGTGCCAGCAGTTTATTTGGCGGACCTAATGAAAAACTGTTTTTT.